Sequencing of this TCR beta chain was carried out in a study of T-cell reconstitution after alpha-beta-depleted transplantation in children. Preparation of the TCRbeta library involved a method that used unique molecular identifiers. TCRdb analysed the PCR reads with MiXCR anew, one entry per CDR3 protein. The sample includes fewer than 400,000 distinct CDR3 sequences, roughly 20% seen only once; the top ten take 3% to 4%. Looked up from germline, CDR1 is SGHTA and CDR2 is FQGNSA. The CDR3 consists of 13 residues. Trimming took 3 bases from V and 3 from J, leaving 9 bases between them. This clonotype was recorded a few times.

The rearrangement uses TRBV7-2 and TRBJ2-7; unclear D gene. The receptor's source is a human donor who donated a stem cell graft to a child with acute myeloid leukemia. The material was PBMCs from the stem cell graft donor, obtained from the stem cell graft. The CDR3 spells CASSLQVGYEQYF. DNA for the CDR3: TGTGCCAGCAGCTTGCAGGTTGGCTACGAGCAGTACTTC. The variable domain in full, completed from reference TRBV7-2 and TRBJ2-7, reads GAGVSQSPSNKVTEKGKDVELRCDPISGHTALYWYRQSLGQGLEFLIYFQGNSAPDKSGLPSDRFSAERTGGSVSTLTIQRTQQEDSAVYLCASSLQVGYEQYFGPGTRLTVT.